The next 7 T cell receptor beta chains were all read from a single sample in a study of control samples from healthy donors and cancer patients (dated by TCRdb to 2020 to 2021). To prepare the library, the immunoSEQ multiplex PCR assay was applied. In TCRdb, the immuneACCESS table is reduced to in-frame sequences with V and J assigned. These tables do not hold every clone; where another copy was compared, an unresolved V gene accounts for under half, and the others remain unexplained. The sample table shows around 94,000 clones, and 70% to 90% are seen once. The leading ten clones occupy around 1.3% of the sample. Sequenced: blood. All receptors derive from a woman aged 45-60 years in good health.

This clone was seen only once. The chain couples TRBV7-2 to TRBJ2-3; TRBD2 might be the D (6 bases). CDR1 is SGHTA, CDR2 FQGNSA, per germline. Trimming cost V 5 bases and J 2 bases, with 17 bases left between them. The CDR3 extends over 16 amino acids. The CDR3 is CASSIGASADTDTQYF. The CDR3 bases are TGTGCCAGCAGCATTGGCGCTAGCGCAGACACAGATACGCAGTATTTT.

The chain recombines TRBV11-2 with TRBJ1-1, with D maybe TRBD1 (5 bases). V lost 7 bases, J lost 6 bases, and 15 bases lay in between. Per germline, CDR1 SGHAT and CDR2 FQNNGV. The CDR3 sequence is 13 residues long. The CDR3 region has the DNA TGTGCCAGCACCCCTCTACCGGGGGCTGAAGCTTTCTTT. Translated, it gives CASTPLPGAEAFF.

The genes are TRBV15 and TRBJ2-7; 7 bases line up with TRBD1. This CDR3 has 15 amino acids. Per the germline V gene, CDR1 is LNHNV and CDR2 is YYDKDF (reference sequence). J was trimmed by 1 base and V by 0 bases; bases with no gene match: 3. The CDR3 nucleotides are TGTGCCACCAGCAGAGAGAGGGACAGATCCTACGAGCAGTACTTC. Translating gives CATSRERDRSYEQYF.

This clone was observed at least ten times. The DNA of the CDR3 is TGTGCCAGCAGCCTTGACGGTTATAGCAATCAGCCCCAGCATTTT. The encoded protein is CASSLDGYSNQPQHF. The chain recombines TRBV9 with TRBJ1-5; D gene ambiguous. The V end lost 4 bases, the J end lost 0 bases, and 11 bases lay between the germline ends. Germline V gene data show CDR1 as SGDLS and CDR2 as YYNGEE. The CDR3 runs 15 residues. Supplemented by reference TRBV9 and TRBJ1-5, the full variable domain reads DSGVTQTPKHLITATGQRVTLRCSPRSGDLSVYWYQQSLDQGLQFLIQYYNGEERAKGNILERFSAQQFPDLHSELNLSSLELGDSALYFCASSLDGYSNQPQHFGDGTRLSIL.

The J gene is TRBJ1-1, the V gene TRBV5-6, with D possibly TRBD1 on 6 matching bases. Germline assignment: CDR1 SGHDT and CDR2 YYEEEE. The CDR3 contains 16 residues. V was clipped by 0 bases and J by 0 bases, with 12 bases between them. The CDR3 nucleotides read TGTGCCAGCAGCTTGGTGGGGACAACCTTGAACACTGAAGCTTTCTTT. The encoded protein is CASSLVGTTLNTEAFF.

V usage is TRBV9 and J usage is TRBJ2-2; a possible D gene is TRBD2 (6 bases). Trimming pared 3 bases from V and 4 bases from J, leaving 19 bases between. Germline-derived CDR1 and CDR2 are SGDLS and YYNGEE. CDR3 length equals 17 residues. Written as DNA, the CDR3 is TGTGCCAGCAGCGCCCGGGTGGGGGGACCGAGCACCGGGGAGCTGTTTTTT. Its translation: CASSARVGGPSTGELFF. Full variable domain (outside the CDR3, taken from reference TRBV9 and TRBJ2-2): DSGVTQTPKHLITATGQRVTLRCSPRSGDLSVYWYQQSLDQGLQFLIQYYNGEERAKGNILERFSAQQFPDLHSELNLSSLELGDSALYFCASSARVGGPSTGELFFGEGSRLTVL.

V gene TRBV27 combines with J gene TRBJ1-1, with D possibly TRBD1 on 5 matching bases. Germline V gene lookup returns CDR1 MNHEY and CDR2 SMNVEV (reference sequence). The CDR3 contains 18 residues. With 0 bases removed from V and 5 bases from J, the gap between germline ends came to 22 bases. The CDR3 reads CASSLSAVGVGRVTEAFF. The CDR3 bases are TGTGCCAGCAGTTTATCGGCAGTGGGGGTGGGCCGGGTGACTGAAGCTTTCTTT.